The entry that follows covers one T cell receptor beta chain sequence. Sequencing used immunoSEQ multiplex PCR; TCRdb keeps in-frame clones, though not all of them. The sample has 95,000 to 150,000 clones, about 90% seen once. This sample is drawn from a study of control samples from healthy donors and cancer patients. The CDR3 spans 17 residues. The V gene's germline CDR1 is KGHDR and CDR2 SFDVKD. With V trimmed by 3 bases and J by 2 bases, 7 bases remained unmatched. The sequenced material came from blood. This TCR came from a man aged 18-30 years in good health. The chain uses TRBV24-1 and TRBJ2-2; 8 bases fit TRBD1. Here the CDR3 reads CATSDRRDRSNTGELFF. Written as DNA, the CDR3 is TGTGCCACCAGTGATCGAAGGGACAGGTCAAACACCGGGGAGCTGTTTTTT.